This TCR beta chain comes out of a study of blood T cell repertoires in COVID-19. Overall study context: From T cells, B-cell-depleted T cells, or PBMCs came the material, which was cDNA or gDNA.

CDR3 length equals 16 residues. Germline loops: CDR1 LNHDA, CDR2 SQIVND (reference sequence). Trimming cost V 3 bases and J 0 bases, with 11 bases left between them. Only one count was recorded for this clone. Participant ages covered about 18 to 100 years across about 22 US areas. The data were produced by immunoSEQ multiplex PCR, yet TCRdb's version contains in-frame clones alone and is incomplete. The table has 250,000 to 350,000 clones, approximately 90% seen once. The sample was PBMCs or T cells enriched from blood (not recorded which). This clonotype was sampled from a woman in her thirties who had recovered from COVID-19. This rearrangement joins TRBV19 to TRBJ2-2; D ambiguous. CDR3 nucleotides: TGTGCCAGTAGTATTACCCACTCGACGAACACCGGGGAGCTGTTTTTT. This codes for CASSITHSTNTGELFF. Based on the CDR3 plus reference TRBV19 and TRBJ2-2, the full variable domain is DGGITQSPKYLFRKEGQNVTLSCEQNLNHDAMYWYRQDPGQGLRLIYYSQIVNDFQKGDIAEGYSVSREKKESFPLTVTSAQKNPTAFYLCASSITHSTNTGELFFGEGSRLTVL.